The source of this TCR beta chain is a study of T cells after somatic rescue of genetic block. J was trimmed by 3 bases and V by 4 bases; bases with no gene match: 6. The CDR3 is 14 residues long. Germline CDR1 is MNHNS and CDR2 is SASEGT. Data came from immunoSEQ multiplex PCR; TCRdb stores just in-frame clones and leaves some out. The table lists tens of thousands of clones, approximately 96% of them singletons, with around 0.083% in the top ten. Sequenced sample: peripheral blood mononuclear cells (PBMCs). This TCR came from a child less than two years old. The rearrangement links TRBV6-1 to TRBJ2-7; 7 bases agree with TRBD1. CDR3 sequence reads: CASSAQRQGYEQYF. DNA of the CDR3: TGTGCCAGCAGTGCCCAGCGACAGGGCTACGAGCAGTACTTC.